This entry concerns a single T cell receptor (beta chain). This specimen comes from a study of cytomegalovirus exposure and HLA in healthy donors. CDR1 is SGHRS, CDR2 YFSETQ, per germline. CDR3 length: 16 residues. V lost 3 bases to trimming and J lost 0 bases, with 13 bases between them. Primers for the PCR totalled 60 Vbeta and 13 Jbeta. Sequenced by immunoSEQ multiplex PCR; TCRdb stores in-frame clones only, minus some. The sample lists fewer than 110,000 clones, approximately 85% occurring once. The clonotype originates from a man aged 25 to 40 in good health and CMV-seronegative. The material sequenced was PBMCs. The gene calls are TRBV5-1 and TRBJ1-3; D remains ambiguous. The CDR3 reads CASSSRTGSSGNTIYF. Here the CDR3 DNA reads TGCGCCAGCAGCTCTCGGACGGGGAGCTCTGGAAACACCATATATTTT.